The rows below give T cell receptor beta chains drawn from one sample of a study of blood T cells in healthy people across ages. Each CDR3 protein is one row after TCRdb ran MiXCR on the 5' RACE reads. The sample shows approximately 850,000 distinct CDR3 sequences, 55% to 75% of them seen only once. The sequenced sample was blood. Receptors originate from a man younger than 45 in good health. CDR3s include the opening cysteine and the closing phenylalanine or tryptophan. Each record gives: V gene, CDR3 length, J gene, CDR3 protein.

TRBV9	16	TRBJ2-1	CASSVDPSTSYNEQFF
TRBV5-1	15	TRBJ2-1	CASSPTRLGYNEQFF
TRBV19	13	TRBJ2-5	CASSIDLQETQYF
TRBV28	16	TRBJ2-3	CAAPPGGSLVTDTQYF
TRBV29-1	13	TRBJ2-1	CSVTSGSTAEQLF
TRBV6-1	15	TRBJ2-3	CASSGGSGGKYTQYF
TRBV20-1	17	-	CSARSLFGRGGSYEQFF
TRBV29-1	11	TRBJ2-1	CSVPEGFEQFF
TRBV30	14	TRBJ2-3	CAWSARRGGDTQYF
TRBV20-1	14	-	CSARVQRGRETQYF
TRBV5-1	15	TRBJ1-6	CASSSDRFGNSPLHF
TRBV7-2	16	TRBJ2-3	CASSPALGIVTDTQYF
TRBV7-2	12	TRBJ2-5	CASSTSLTTQYF
TRBV28	14	-	CASPGGTSDYEQYF
TRBV11-2	14	TRBJ2-7	CASSDLKGTYEQYF
TRBV4-2	16	TRBJ2-1	CASSQGQGPGSDEQFF
TRBV20-1	16	TRBJ2-1	CSAAASLAGLYNEQFF
TRBV29-1	13	TRBJ1-2	CSVERAYDYGYTF
TRBV20-1	11	-	CSAAGRETQYF
TRBV12-3/TRBV12-4	14	TRBJ1-6	CASSPDGYNSPLHF
TRBV7-9	11	TRBJ1-4	CASSLVGKLFF
TRBV16	15	TRBJ1-2	CASTTNRDGNYGYTF
TRBV29-1	17	TRBJ2-7	CSVESGTGGSILYEQYF
TRBV15	17	TRBJ2-6	CATSRELQVSGANVLTF
TRBV18	17	TRBJ1-3	CASSLAEGQPEGNTIYF
TRBV25-1	16	TRBJ1-5	CASSEASGLGNQPQHF
TRBV7-3	15	TRBJ2-3	CASSADTDSTDTQYF
TRBV29-1	12	TRBJ1-3	CSARESGNTIYF
TRBV28	13	TRBJ1-2	CASSLGNSYGYTF
TRBV6-6	14	TRBJ2-7	CASSSTPTGPGQYF
TRBV15	14	TRBJ2-3	CATGSSGHRDTQYF
TRBV20-1	11	TRBJ1-2	CSARGGKGYTF
TRBV12-3/TRBV12-4	16	TRBJ2-3	CASSLTGRLTTDTQYF
TRBV4-3	16	TRBJ2-1	CASSQDASGRFREQFF
TRBV20-1	14	TRBJ2-7	CSASLIGATYEQYF
TRBV29-1	14	TRBJ2-3	CSVSRTGKGDTQYF
TRBV14	11	TRBJ1-2	CASSPADGYTF
TRBV9	16	TRBJ1-2	CASSVAAGGLYYGYTF
TRBV3-1	19	TRBJ2-7	CASSQIGDSPLGVSYEQYF
TRBV29-1	16	TRBJ1-4	CSVEGGSRDTNEKLFF
TRBV5-5	15	TRBJ1-2	CASSLAGQETYGYTF
TRBV19	13	TRBJ2-5	CASSKRGRETQYF
TRBV7-2	14	TRBJ1-2	CASSRGGDYYGYTF